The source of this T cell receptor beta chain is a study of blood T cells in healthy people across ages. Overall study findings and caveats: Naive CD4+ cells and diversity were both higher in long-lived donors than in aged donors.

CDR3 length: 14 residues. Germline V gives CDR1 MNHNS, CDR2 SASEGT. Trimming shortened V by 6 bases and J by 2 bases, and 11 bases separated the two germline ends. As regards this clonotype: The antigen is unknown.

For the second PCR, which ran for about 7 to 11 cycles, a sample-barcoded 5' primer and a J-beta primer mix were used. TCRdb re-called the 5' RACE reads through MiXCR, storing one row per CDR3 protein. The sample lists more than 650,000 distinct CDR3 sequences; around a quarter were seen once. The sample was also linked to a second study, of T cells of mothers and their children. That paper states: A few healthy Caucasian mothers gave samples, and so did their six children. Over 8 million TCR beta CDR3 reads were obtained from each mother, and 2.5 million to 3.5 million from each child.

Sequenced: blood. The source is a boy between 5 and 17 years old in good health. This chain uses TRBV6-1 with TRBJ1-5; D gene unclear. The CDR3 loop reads CASRETGGNQPQHF. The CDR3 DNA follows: TGTGCCAGCAGAGAGACTGGGGGCAATCAGCCCCAGCATTTT.